This TCR beta chain is drawn from a study of T cells in Graves' hyperthyroidism and ophthalmopathy. Study at large: It was at initial diagnosis, before any treatment, that peripheral blood was collected. Notes on the study in general: Peripheral blood also featured most of the thyroid clonotypes expanded above 0.001.

This clonotype has only a few counts. Its cognate antigen is unknown. Thyroid ultrasound, orbital computed tomography, clinical symptoms, and serum thyroxine and TRAb underpinned diagnoses. Trimming cost V 2 bases and J 6 bases, with 8 bases left between them. This CDR3 comprises 12 residues. Per germline, CDR1 SGHTA and CDR2 FQGNSA. The investigators amplified TCR beta CDR3 regions from RNA transcripts. First-round RT-PCR with HTBI primers amplified the TCR CDR3 region. TCRdb re-called the multiplex PCR reads through MiXCR, storing one row per CDR3 protein. Among roughly 500,000 distinct CDR3 sequences, around 22% were seen once, and the ten largest hold roughly 12%.

The sample taken for sequencing was blood. The source is a woman in her twenties or thirties with Graves' ophthalmopathy. The chain employs TRBV7-2 and TRBJ2-7; D not resolved. CDR3 sequence (DNA): TGTGCCAGCAGCTTACCCCGTCTCGAGCAGTACTTC. Its translation: CASSLPRLEQYF.